These 19 T cell receptor beta chains share one sample of origin, sequenced in a study of T cell responses to AZD1222 COVID-19 vaccine (dated by TCRdb to 2020 to 2023). The label giving this sample's time point can be read as: baseline before first vaccination. The method behind the library was the immunoSEQ multiplex PCR assay. The immuneACCESS repertoire file appears here via TCRdb, limited to in-frame rearrangements. These files lack a portion of the clones; in checked studies, under half of the deficit traces to unresolved V genes, and the cause of the others is not known. Present in this sample are about 170,000 clones, 80% to 90% of which were seen just once. The ten most abundant clones make up 6.5% to 8.5% of the sample. The sample here was peripheral blood, taken on day 0 of AZD1222 vaccination. These receptors were collected from an adult in good health.

This sequence joins TRBV2 and TRBJ2-7; D unclear. Germline values: CDR1 SNHLY, CDR2 FYNNEI. V gave up 7 bases and J gave up 5 bases, with 6 bases separating them. The CDR3 loop spans 10 amino acids. The CDR3 sequence is CASIAHEQYV. The CDR3 DNA is TGTGCCAGCATCGCCCACGAGCAGTACGTC.

The J gene is TRBJ1-1, the V gene TRBV12-3 or TRBV12-4, with a tentative D call TRBD1 (5 bases). This CDR3 has 13 amino acids. Trimming left V 3 bases short and J 4 bases short, with 9 bases between. The CDR3 reads CASSFAGPTEAFF. In DNA form, the CDR3 reads TGTGCCAGCAGTTTTGCAGGGCCCACTGAAGCTTTCTTT.

This chain uses TRBV19 with TRBJ1-5; possibly TRBD1 for D (5 bases). Trimming cost V 4 bases and J 2 bases, with 12 bases left between them. The CDR3 is 15 residues long. Germline V gives CDR1 LNHDA, CDR2 SQIVND (reference sequence). CDR3 DNA: TGTGCCAGTAGTAGGCGGGGGGATGGCAATCAGCCCCAGCATTTT. Residues: CASSRRGDGNQPQHF.

V is TRBV6-5 and J is TRBJ1-4, with D possibly being TRBD1 (5 bases). Germline values: CDR1 MNHEY, CDR2 SVGAGI. There are 14 residues in the CDR3. Trimming cost V 6 bases and J 8 bases, with 16 bases left between them. The CDR3 sequence: CASSVQGVGEKLFF. The CDR3 DNA follows: TGTGCCAGCAGCGTCCAGGGAGTTGGGGAAAAACTGTTTTTT.

The chain is built from TRBV9 and TRBJ2-5; 7 bases are a match to TRBD1. The CDR3 has 13 amino acids. The V gene end was trimmed by 4 bases and the J gene end by 2 bases; junction bases not matched to a gene: 2. Germline V gene lookup returns CDR1 SGDLS and CDR2 YYNGEE. CDR3: CASSLDRQETQYF. The CDR3 DNA reads TGTGCCAGCAGCCTGGACAGGCAAGAGACCCAGTACTTC.

The chain links TRBV11-2 to TRBJ2-7; 9 bases agree with TRBD1. This CDR3 region has 17 residues. The V segment lost 1 base and the J segment 4 bases; nucleotides outside the gene matches: 11. In germline, CDR1 is SGHAT, CDR2 FQNNGV. CDR3 residues: CASSLAAAGDRGYEQYF. The DNA of the CDR3 is TGTGCCAGCAGCTTAGCCGCGGCCGGTGACAGGGGGTACGAGCAGTACTTC.

This chain joins TRBV19 and TRBJ2-1, with a possible D match to TRBD1 (7 bases). Trimming pared 11 bases from V and 6 bases from J, leaving 14 bases between. The CDR3 spans 12 residues. CDR1 is LNHDA and CDR2 is SQIVND in the germline V gene (reference sequence). The CDR3 nucleotides are TGTGCCGTCAGGGGGGTCCCCAATGAGCAGTTCTTC. It yields the protein CAVRGVPNEQFF.

The chain uses TRBV3-1 (or the pseudogene TRBV3-2) and TRBJ2-5; D is possibly TRBD1 (6 bases). The CDR3 extends over 15 amino acids. The V and J ends lost 4 bases and 1 base respectively, with 13 bases between them. The germline V gene has CDR1 LGHDT and CDR2 YNNKEL (reference sequence). The CDR3 bases are TGTGCCAGCAGCCTGAGGGGGACCCGCCAAGAGACCCAGTACTTC. Protein sequence: CASSLRGTRQETQYF.

V gene TRBV29-1 combines with J gene TRBJ1-4, with 7 bases identical to TRBD1. The CDR3 is made up of 15 amino acids. Germline trimming cut 7 bases from V and 7 bases from J; bases unmatched to any gene: 15. Germline assignment: CDR1 SQVTM and CDR2 ANQGSEA. DNA for the CDR3: TGCAGCGCCGCGAACACAGGGGTCTTGGGTGAAAAACTGTTTTTT. Translation: CSAANTGVLGEKLFF. Supplemented by reference TRBV29-1 and TRBJ1-4, the full variable domain reads SAVISQKPSRDICQRGTSLTIQCQVDSQVTMMFWYRQQPGQSLTLIATANQGSEATYESGFVIDKFPISRPNLTFSTLTVSNMSPEDSSIYLCSAANTGVLGEKLFFGSGTQLSVL.

The rearrangement uses TRBV14 and TRBJ2-4; TRBD1 matches at 7 bases. The CDR3 has 15 amino acids. V lost 8 bases and J lost 6; bases outside the gene matches: 13. Germline V lookup: CDR1 SGHDN, CDR2 FVKESK. This CDR3 is CASSLFSDRTNIQYF. For the CDR3, the DNA is TGTGCCAGCTCCCTATTTTCGGACAGGACAAACATTCAGTACTTC.

CDR3 loop: CASTIAHPPPGREKWYNSPLHF. CDR3 bases: TGTGCCAGTACCATCGCCCACCCACCTCCGGGACGAGAAAAGTGGTATAATTCACCCCTCCACTTT. The chain couples TRBV19 to TRBJ1-6; a possible D gene is TRBD1 (5 bases). The CDR3 contains 22 residues. Germline CDR1 is LNHDA and CDR2 is SQIVND (reference sequence). Trimming left V 7 bases short and J 4 bases short, with 35 bases between.

This clone was observed a few times. The rearrangement links TRBV2 to TRBJ2-2; TRBD2 aligns across 8 bases. Germline V gives CDR1 SNHLY, CDR2 FYNNEI. The CDR3 length is 14 residues. The V and J ends lost 6 bases and 3 bases, in that order; junction bases with no gene match: 3. CDR3: CASSRGGDTGELFF. As DNA, the CDR3 is TGTGCCAGCAGCCGGGGGGGCGACACCGGGGAGCTGTTTTTT.

Only a few counts were recorded for this clone. This chain connects TRBV7-8 to TRBJ2-2, with 8 bases that match TRBD2. Trimming removed 5 bases from V and 1 base from J; junction bases left unmatched: 9. Germline values: CDR1 SGHVS, CDR2 FQNEAQ. This CDR3 has 17 amino acids. DNA of the CDR3: TGTGCCAGCAGCCGACGAGTGGCGGGGGGGAACACCGGGGAGCTGTTTTTT. It is translated as CASSRRVAGGNTGELFF.

This chain connects TRBV11-2 to TRBJ2-2, with D unresolved. Germline lookup yields CDR1 SGHAT and CDR2 FQNNGV. The CDR3 length is 13 residues. The V and J ends lost 1 base and 7 bases respectively, with 7 bases between them. The CDR3 spells CASSLAQHGELFF. The CDR3 coding sequence is TGTGCCAGCAGCTTAGCGCAGCACGGGGAGCTGTTTTTT.

The sample holds a few counts of this clone. The V gene is TRBV5-1, the J gene TRBJ1-2; D is perhaps TRBD1 (5 bases). Germline CDR1 SGHRS, CDR2 YFSETQ. V gave up 0 bases and J gave up 7 bases, with 10 bases separating them. The CDR3 totals 13 residues. CDR3 protein: CASSLEGTGGYTF. CDR3 DNA sequence: TGCGCCAGCAGCTTGGAGGGGACGGGTGGCTACACCTTC. Drawing the rest from reference TRBV5-1 and TRBJ1-2, the complete variable domain is KAGVTQTPRYLIKTRGQQVTLSCSPISGHRSVSWYQQTPGQGLQFLFEYFSETQRNKGNFPGRFSGRQFSNSRSEMNVSTLELGDSALYLCASSLEGTGGYTFGSGTRLTVV.

This rearrangement joins TRBV10-3 to TRBJ2-3, with D possibly TRBD1 on 6 matching bases. The CDR3 totals 16 residues. CDR1 is ENHRY, CDR2 SYGVKD, per germline. The V and J ends lost 2 bases and 2 bases respectively, with 14 bases between them. The CDR3 spells CAISEQGGTYTDTQYF. CDR3 nucleotide sequence: TGTGCCATCAGTGAGCAAGGGGGTACGTACACAGATACGCAGTATTTT.

The chain links TRBV9 to TRBJ1-1; possibly TRBD1 for D (6 bases). V was pared by 3 bases and J by 4 bases, with 10 bases between. Germline CDR1 and CDR2: SGDLS and YYNGEE. The CDR3 consists of 13 residues. The CDR3 protein is CASSATGRTEAFF. The CDR3 DNA follows: TGTGCCAGCAGCGCGACAGGACGCACTGAAGCTTTCTTT.

This chain links TRBV9 with TRBJ1-3; no clear D. Trimming took off 0 bases at V and 0 bases at J, with 10 bases between the two ends. Germline CDR1 SGDLS, CDR2 YYNGEE. This CDR3 is built from 16 residues. The CDR3 region is CASSVVPYPSGNTIYF. The CDR3 coding sequence is TGTGCCAGCAGCGTAGTGCCTTATCCCTCTGGAAACACCATATATTTT.

V is TRBV6-5 and J is TRBJ1-5, with TRBD1 identical over 8 bases. V was clipped by 4 bases and J by 7 bases; unmatched bases: 3. Germline V gene data show CDR1 as MNHEY and CDR2 as SVGAGI. The CDR3 is 13 residues long. CDR3 amino acids: CASSSDRGQPQHF. The CDR3, as DNA: TGTGCCAGCAGTTCCGACAGGGGACAGCCCCAGCATTTT.